This TCR beta chain was captured in a study of OX40 agonist ivuxolimab in advanced cancers. Across the whole study: An anti-OX40 (CD134) antibody with agonistic activity, ivuxolimab, was administered to patients. The patients received ivuxolimab by intravenous route every 2 weeks at 0.01 to 10 mg/kg. A diagnosis of hepatocellular carcinoma, melanoma, renal cell or head and neck cancer was present in dose-escalation patients. Participants, about 83% male, averaged approximately 65 years of age, ranging from about 23 to 90.

This clone was recorded once. The V end was cut by 2 bases, the J end by 0 bases, with 6 bases between. The CDR3 is made up of 14 amino acids. CDR1 and CDR2 from the germline V gene are MDHEN and SYDVKM. This table comes from immunoSEQ multiplex PCR, and its TCRdb copy is limited to in-frame clones, with some not included. This sample has more than 45,000 clones, with 94% found just once. This receptor was identified in an adult with an advanced solid tumor such as melanoma, head and neck, liver or kidney cancer. The sequences come from CD4+ or CD8+ T cells sorted from blood, collected in a trial of the OX40 agonist ivuxolimab. This rearrangement joins TRBV28 to TRBJ2-3; tentatively, D is TRBD2 (6 bases). In DNA form, the CDR3 reads TGTGCCAGCAGTTTAGCGGGAAGCACAGATACGCAGTATTTT. The encoded protein is CASSLAGSTDTQYF.